The rows below give T cell receptor beta chains drawn from one sample of a study of cytomegalovirus exposure and HLA in healthy donors. Clones were sequenced by immunoSEQ multiplex PCR, and TCRdb holds only the in-frame ones, with some missing. This repertoire comprises about 140,000 clones; its ten largest clones make up less than 3%. Sequenced sample: PBMCs. Receptor source: a man between 35 and 55 years old in good health and CMV-seronegative. Both conserved end residues are part of each CDR3. The order of the fields is J gene, V gene, D gene, CDR3 protein, CDR3 DNA. A D gene is named only where the DNA matches it firmly.

TRBJ2-7 | TRBV4-1 | - | CASSQVAGEPYEQYF | TGCGCCAGCAGCCAAGTGGCAGGGGAACCCTACGAGCAGTACTTC
TRBJ1-5 | TRBV5-5 | TRBD1 | CASSFLTGGQQPQHF | TGTGCCAGCAGCTTTTTGACAGGGGGTCAGCAGCCCCAGCATTTT
TRBJ2-3 | TRBV4-3 | - | CASSQEKDSYLSTDTQYF | TGCGCCAGCAGCCAAGAAAAAGACAGCTACCTTTCCACAGATACGCAGTATTTT
TRBJ1-4 | TRBV5-1 | - | CASSPEPATNEKLFF | TGCGCCAGCAGCCCAGAACCTGCAACTAATGAAAAACTGTTTTTT
TRBJ2-2 | TRBV5-1 | - | CASSLRGENTGELFF | TGCGCCAGCAGCCTCCGAGGAGAGAACACCGGGGAGCTGTTTTTT
TRBJ1-2 | TRBV2 | - | CASNLGRGDGYTF | TGTGCCAGCAATCTGGGCAGGGGCGATGGCTACACCTTC
TRBJ2-3 | TRBV29-1 | - | CSVDLGASTDTQYF | TGCAGCGTTGATTTGGGGGCCAGCACAGATACGCAGTATTTT
TRBJ1-2 | TRBV6-5 | - | CASSLSAGTGGYTF | TGTGCCAGCAGTTTGTCTGCGGGCACGGGTGGCTACACCTTC
TRBJ1-2 | TRBV6-1 | - | CASSVQAEGNYGYTF | TGTGCCAGCAGTGTTCAGGCGGAGGGAAACTATGGCTACACCTTC
TRBJ2-1 | TRBV6-5 | TRBD1 | CASSYSFRTGYNEQFF | TGTGCCAGCAGTTATAGCTTCCGGACAGGTTACAATGAGCAGTTCTTC
TRBJ2-7 | TRBV7-9 | TRBD1 | CASSAGRQGVTYEQYF | TGTGCCAGCAGCGCCGGCAGACAGGGGGTTACCTACGAGCAGTACTTC
TRBJ2-1 | TRBV4-3 | TRBD2 | CASSLAGANEQFF | TGCGCCAGCAGCCTAGCGGGGGCCAATGAGCAGTTCTTC
TRBJ2-5 | TRBV5-1 | - | CASSGYRLGQETQYF | TGCGCCAGCAGCGGTTACAGGCTTGGCCAAGAGACCCAGTACTTC
TRBJ1-5 | TRBV7-2 | TRBD1 | CASSAGTVPYQPQHF | TGTGCCAGCAGCGCTGGGACAGTTCCCTATCAGCCCCAGCATTTT
TRBJ1-5 | TRBV7-9 | - | CASSPVGASQPQHF | TGTGCCAGCAGCCCCGTGGGGGCGAGTCAGCCCCAGCATTTT
TRBJ2-2 | TRBV2 | - | CASSVGNTGELFF | TGTGCCAGCAGTGTCGGTAACACCGGGGAGCTGTTTTTT
TRBJ1-3 | TRBV19 | TRBD1 | CASSTQTGVGNTIYF | TGTGCCAGTAGTACCCAGACAGGGGTCGGAAACACCATATATTTT
TRBJ2-5 | TRBV5-1 | - | CASSFGGPETQYF | TGCGCCAGCAGCTTCGGGGGGCCAGAGACCCAGTACTTC
TRBJ2-7 | TRBV27 | TRBD1 | CASSYRDRAPYEQYF | TGTGCCAGCAGTTACCGGGACAGGGCCCCCTACGAGCAGTACTTC
TRBJ1-4 | TRBV7-2 | - | CASSYRGPTNEKLFF | TGTGCCAGCAGCTATCGGGGTCCAACTAATGAAAAACTGTTTTTT
TRBJ2-1 | TRBV2 | TRBD2 | CASSRLAGAINEQFF | TGTGCCAGCAGTCGACTAGCGGGGGCCATCAATGAGCAGTTCTTC
TRBJ1-1 | TRBV9 | - | CASSVAGGKNTEAFF | TGTGCCAGCAGCGTAGCGGGGGGCAAGAACACTGAAGCTTTCTTT
TRBJ1-1 | TRBV4-1 | TRBD1 | CASSQAHRGRTEAFF | TGCGCCAGCAGCCAAGCCCACAGGGGACGGACTGAAGCTTTCTTT
TRBJ1-1 | TRBV9 | TRBD1 | CASSVSGTGSEAFF | TGTGCCAGCAGCGTATCAGGGACAGGGAGCGAAGCTTTCTTT
TRBJ1-6 | TRBV4-3 | - | CASSQDWGQTSPLHF | TGCGCCAGCAGCCAAGATTGGGGGCAAACCTCACCCCTCCACTTT
TRBJ2-7 | TRBV5-1 | TRBD1 | CASSIGTGWYEQYF | TGCGCCAGCAGCATTGGGACAGGGTGGTACGAGCAGTACTTC
TRBJ2-7 | TRBV19 | - | CASSSVAVRWEQYF | TGTGCCAGTAGTTCAGTAGCGGTCCGTTGGGAGCAGTACTTC
TRBJ2-5 | TRBV2 | TRBD1 | CASSKGQRTETQYF | TGTGCCAGCAGTAAGGGACAGAGGACTGAGACCCAGTACTTC
TRBJ1-1 | TRBV5-4 | - | CASSAGTAVPLNTEAFF | TGTGCCAGCAGCGCGGGGACTGCCGTCCCCCTCAACACTGAAGCTTTCTTT
TRBJ2-5 | TRBV7-7 | - | CASSSRFSGGETQYF | TGTGCCAGCAGCTCCCGATTTTCAGGGGGGGAGACCCAGTACTTC
TRBJ2-7 | TRBV6-5 | - | CASNQQGNYEQYF | TGTGCCAGCAACCAACAGGGTAACTACGAGCAGTACTTC
TRBJ2-1 | TRBV12-5 | - | CASGDSGLGGYEQFF | TGTGCTAGTGGGGACTCGGGACTTGGGGGGTATGAGCAGTTCTTC